One and the same sample provided the 25 T cell receptor beta chains below, sequenced in a study of tumor-infiltrating lymphocytes in localized non-small cell lung cancer. TCRdb's copy holds only in-frame clones and misses some; the assay was immunoSEQ multiplex PCR. The sample contains 5,500 to 8,500 clones, about 70% of which appear only once. The sequencing input was uninvolved lung tissue not adjacent to the tumor. The receptors shown here come from a human donor with non-small cell lung cancer.

This clone was counted between two and nine times. In DNA form, the CDR3 reads TGTGCCAGCAGCTTGGCACTGAGGGGGTCACCCCTCCACTTT. Protein product: CASSLALRGSPLHF. The gene calls are TRBV5-4 and TRBJ1-6; weak D call: TRBD1 (6 bases). The CDR3 totals 14 residues. CDR1 is SGHNT and CDR2 is YYREEE in the germline V gene (reference sequence). V was shortened by 0 bases and J by 10 bases, with 11 bases between the two germline ends. The complete variable domain, with remaining parts taken from reference TRBV5-4 and TRBJ1-6, reads ETGVTQSPTHLIKTRGQQVTLRCSSQSGHNTVSWYQQALGQGPQFIFQYYREEENGRGNFPPRFSGLQFPNYSSELNVNALELDDSALYLCASSLALRGSPLHFGNGTRLTVT.

The chain recombines TRBV6-1 with TRBJ1-6; TRBD1 might be the D (5 bases). The germline V gene has CDR1 MNHNS and CDR2 SASEGT. This CDR3 has 13 amino acids. V dropped 6 bases and J dropped 5 bases, with 8 bases sitting between them. Here the CDR3 reads CASRQQDNSPLHF. The CDR3 nucleotides are TGTGCCAGCAGACAACAGGATAATTCACCCCTCCACTTT.

This clone has only one observation. J is TRBJ1-5 and V is TRBV11-1; D is unclear. Germline loops: CDR1 SGHAT, CDR2 FQDESV (reference sequence). This CDR3 has 13 amino acids. Trimming removed 5 bases at V and 1 base at J, with 6 bases between. The CDR3, as DNA: TGTGCCAGCAGCCCCGAGAGCAATCAGCCCCAGCATTTT. Translation gives CASSPESNQPQHF.

The V call is TRBV9, the J call TRBJ2-7; TRBD2 matches at 13 bases. J gave up 0 bases and V 3 bases, and 15 bases lay outside the gene matches. Germline loops: CDR1 SGDLS, CDR2 YYNGEE. The CDR3 extends over 20 amino acids. Here the CDR3 DNA reads TGTGCCAGCAGCGCACAGACCGGACTAGCGGGGGAATCCAGCTCCTACGAGCAGTACTTC. It specifies CASSAQTGLAGESSSYEQYF.

The chain employs TRBV4-1 and TRBJ1-2, with 9 bases lining up with TRBD1. V was pared by 1 base and J by 9 bases, with 6 bases of the junction left unmatched. This CDR3 has 14 residues. The germline gives CDR1 MGHRA, CDR2 YSYEKL. The CDR3 nucleotides read TGCGCCAGCAGCCAAGGGGGACAGGGCGGAAGCTACACCTTC. This gives the protein CASSQGGQGGSYTF.

This chain links TRBV28 with TRBJ2-7; D remains unclear. Trimming took off 0 bases at V and 4 bases at J, with 4 bases between the two ends. Germline loops: CDR1 MDHEN, CDR2 SYDVKM. The CDR3 sequence is 12 residues long. The CDR3 DNA is TGTGCCAGCAGTTTATGGGGGTACGAGCAGTACTTC. Translating it yields CASSLWGYEQYF.

The chain is built from TRBV19 and TRBJ2-2; D possibly matches TRBD1 or TRBD2 (5 bases each). CDR3 length equals 15 residues. Trimming removed 6 bases at V and 5 bases at J, with 16 bases between. Per germline, CDR1 LNHDA and CDR2 SQIVND (reference sequence). In DNA form, the CDR3 reads TGTGCCAGTAGCCGGGGCCGAGGTATGACCGGGGAGCTGTTTTTT. Translation: CASSRGRGMTGELFF.

The chain carries TRBV7-9 and TRBJ2-3; no definite D call. The CDR3 totals 13 residues. The germline gives CDR1 SEHNR, CDR2 FQNEAQ (reference sequence). Between the trimmed V and J ends, which lost 7 bases and 3 bases, there was a span of 11 bases. CDR3 DNA: TGTGCCAGCACCCCGACCCATACAGATACGCAGTATTTT. This sequence encodes CASTPTHTDTQYF.

This clone was detected only a few times. The chain recombines TRBV7-2 with TRBJ2-2, with 8 bases matching TRBD1. The junction had 13 bases not matched to a gene; V was cut back by 5 bases and J by 8 bases. The CDR3 loop spans 16 amino acids. Germline CDR1 SGHTA, CDR2 FQGNSA. The CDR3 here is CASSPGQVRDWGELFF. Written as DNA, the CDR3 is TGTGCCAGCAGCCCGGGACAGGTCCGGGATTGGGGGGAGCTGTTTTTT.

This clone has just a few counts. The rearrangement joins TRBV5-8 to TRBJ1-1, with unresolved D. This CDR3 is built from 12 residues. The V gene lost 1 base and the J gene lost 4 bases, with 5 bases spanning the gap. Germline loops: CDR1 SGHTS, CDR2 YDEGEE. This CDR3 reads CASSLSTTEAFF. CDR3 bases: TGTGCCAGCAGCTTGTCAACCACTGAAGCTTTCTTT.

This chain joins TRBV19 and TRBJ2-1; D not certain. This CDR3 comprises 14 residues. Trimming stripped 0 bases from V and 4 bases from J, with 7 bases between. The germline V gene has CDR1 LNHDA and CDR2 SQIVND (reference sequence). The CDR3 bases are TGTGCCAGTAGTATAGATGAAGATTACAATGAGCAGTTCTTC. Residues: CASSIDEDYNEQFF.

This chain connects TRBV2 to TRBJ2-7, with a tentative D call TRBD2 (6 bases). V was trimmed by 0 bases and J by 3 bases, leaving 18 bases between them. The length of the CDR3 is 17 residues. Germline lookup yields CDR1 SNHLY and CDR2 FYNNEI. CDR3 residues: CASSEAAGTLAIYEQYF. The CDR3 region has the DNA TGTGCCAGCAGTGAAGCGGCCGGGACTTTAGCGATCTACGAGCAGTACTTC.

The chain's CDR3 is CASMNRQNYGYTF. The CDR3 nucleotides are TGTGCCAGCATGAACAGGCAGAACTATGGCTACACCTTC. V usage is TRBV6-6 and J usage is TRBJ1-2; D is perhaps TRBD1 (5 bases). From germline, CDR1 is MNHNY and CDR2 SVGAGI (reference sequence). The germline V and J ends were trimmed by 7 bases and 2 bases, with 11 bases remaining between them. CDR3 length equals 13 residues.

This clone was counted a few times. The rearrangement joins TRBV7-9 to TRBJ2-3; 11 bases match TRBD2. The germline gives CDR1 SEHNR, CDR2 FQNEAQ (reference sequence). The CDR3 contains 17 residues. Trimming took 2 bases from V and 2 from J; bases not matched to a gene: 6. CDR3: CASSLLAGGLITDTQYF. As DNA, the CDR3 is TGTGCCAGCAGCTTACTAGCGGGGGGCCTTATCACAGATACGCAGTATTTT.

The gene calls are TRBV2 and TRBJ1-4, with 10 positions matching TRBD1. CDR3 length equals 14 residues. The germline CDR1 and CDR2 sequences are SNHLY and FYNNEI. The V segment lost 5 bases and the J segment 8 bases; nucleotides outside the gene matches: 5. CDR3 nucleotides: TGTGCCAGCAGTTTCGGGACAGGGGTAGAAAAACTGTTTTTT. It yields the protein CASSFGTGVEKLFF.

The rearrangement links TRBV27 to TRBJ2-5; D not certain. CDR3 length equals 14 residues. Germline loops: CDR1 MNHEY, CDR2 SMNVEV (reference sequence). V dropped 6 bases and J dropped 5 bases, with 16 bases sitting between them. Here the CDR3 DNA reads TGTGCCAGCAGCCCCCTCAGAGGATGGGAGACCCAGTACTTC. Protein product: CASSPLRGWETQYF.

The genes are TRBV7-2 and TRBJ1-2; D is undetermined. V lost 1 base and J lost 8, with 8 bases in between. The V gene's germline CDR1 is SGHTA and CDR2 FQGNSA. The length of the CDR3 is 12 residues. CDR3 nucleotide sequence: TGTGCCAGCAGCTTAGTCTCCGGCGGCTACACCTTC. Amino acids: CASSLVSGGYTF.

The V gene is TRBV5-6, the J gene TRBJ2-7; 7 bases match TRBD2. The trim removed 4 bases at V and 5 bases at J, leaving 9 bases unmatched. The CDR3 consists of 14 residues. Germline V gene sequence: CDR1 SGHDT, CDR2 YYEEEE. CDR3 region: CASSHTGEGNEQYF. The CDR3 nucleotides are TGTGCCAGCAGCCACACGGGGGAGGGTAACGAGCAGTACTTC.

The chain carries TRBV28 and TRBJ1-5, with a tentative D call TRBD1 (5 bases). Trimming stripped 3 bases from V and 2 bases from J, with 11 bases between. From germline, CDR1 is MDHEN and CDR2 SYDVKM. This CDR3 is 15 amino acids long. The CDR3 loop reads CASSLRGMGNQPQHF. DNA for the CDR3: TGTGCCAGCAGTTTGCGGGGGATGGGCAATCAGCCCCAGCATTTT.

The chain employs TRBV28 and TRBJ1-1; unclear D gene. The CDR3 spans 14 residues. The V end was cut by 2 bases, the J end by 3 bases, with 10 bases between. Germline-derived CDR1 and CDR2 are MDHEN and SYDVKM. The CDR3 protein is CASSLRPWDTEAFF. CDR3 nucleotides: TGTGCCAGCAGTTTAAGACCCTGGGACACTGAAGCTTTCTTT.

This chain joins TRBV6-1 and TRBJ1-1; TRBD1 agrees at 11 bases. V was pared by 6 bases and J by 6 bases, with 9 bases of the junction left unmatched. This CDR3 spans 15 amino acids. The V gene's germline CDR1 is MNHNS and CDR2 SASEGT. CDR3 residues: CASRTRDRGASEAFF. DNA of the CDR3: TGTGCCAGCAGGACCCGGGACAGGGGGGCTTCTGAAGCTTTCTTT.

J is TRBJ2-3 and V is TRBV5-8; 12 nucleotides line up with TRBD2. This CDR3 comprises 15 residues. With 4 bases clipped from V and 7 bases from J, the junction kept 7 bases outside the gene matches. The germline gives CDR1 SGHTS, CDR2 YDEGEE. The CDR3 loop is CASSPPSGGVHTQYF. The CDR3 DNA is TGTGCCAGCAGCCCCCCTAGCGGGGGGGTTCATACGCAGTATTTT.

Judged by abundance, this clone is medium-sized. V and J are TRBV27 and TRBJ1-5, with TRBD1 as a possible D gene (5 bases). The V end was cut by 5 bases, the J end by 9 bases, with 23 bases between. This CDR3 is 16 amino acids long. The V gene's germline CDR1 is MNHEY and CDR2 SMNVEV (reference sequence). CDR3 nucleotides: TGTGCCAGCAGTATAACCAACCCGGGGACCGGGTTGCCCCAGCATTTT. This sequence encodes CASSITNPGTGLPQHF.

This clone has just one count. J is TRBJ1-2 and V is TRBV4-1; possible D gene TRBD1, 6 bases. Germline CDR1 is MGHRA and CDR2 is YSYEKL. CDR3 length: 17 amino acids. V gave up 4 bases and J gave up 0 bases, with 18 bases separating them. Here the CDR3 reads CASSLLPGQSPNYGYTF. The CDR3 DNA reads TGCGCCAGCAGCCTCCTTCCAGGACAGAGCCCTAACTATGGCTACACCTTC.

The rearrangement uses TRBV29-1 and TRBJ1-1; D call uncertain. From germline, CDR1 is SQVTM and CDR2 ANQGSEA. V dropped 1 base and J dropped 11 bases, with 14 bases sitting between them. This CDR3 has 12 residues. This CDR3 reads CSVEVSGLVAFF. The CDR3 DNA reads as TGCAGCGTTGAAGTATCGGGTCTGGTGGCTTTCTTT.